This T cell receptor (beta chain) was identified during a study of T-cell memory formation after mild COVID-19. Overall study: Largely donor-specific TCR clusters were found.

In its sample, this clonotype was seen a few times. Antigen unknown. Broader study findings: In second-wave clones peaking day 37, SARS-CoV-2 specificity remained unconfirmed.

This CDR3 spans 17 amino acids. The V end was cut by 1 base, the J end by 0 bases, with 15 bases between. CDR1 SGHVS and CDR2 FQNEAQ come from the germline V gene. One entry per CDR3 protein results from TCRdb running MiXCR on the 5' RACE reads. The table has tens of thousands of distinct CDR3 sequences, approximately 14% seen once. Specimen: PBMCs or a T cell subset sorted from them (not recorded which). The chain combines TRBV7-8 with TRBJ1-1; D may be TRBD1 (5 bases). This sequence was found in an adult woman who had mild COVID-19 (a few samples of this study predate the infection). Cell type and time point are not known. DNA of the CDR3: TGTGCCAGCAGCTTAGAGGCCTATGGGGGGATGAACACTGAAGCTTTCTTT. It encodes CASSLEAYGGMNTEAFF.